The 17 T cell receptor beta chains reported below all come from one sample, sequenced in a study of siplizumab effects on memory and regulatory T cells. Sequencing was performed with immunoSEQ multiplex PCR; in TCRdb, only in-frame clones are kept and a portion is missing. The sample yields tens of thousands of clones, less than 85% seen once. The sequencing input was memory CD4+ T cells sorted from blood. The source of these receptors is a human donor in good health.

This chain connects TRBV4-1 to TRBJ1-1, with D possibly being TRBD1 (5 bases). Germline CDR1 reads MGHRA; CDR2 reads YSYEKL. CDR3 length: 13 amino acids. The V and J ends lost 0 bases and 4 bases respectively, with 6 bases between them. CDR3 sequence reads: CASSQDQGTEAFF. DNA of the CDR3: TGCGCCAGCAGCCAAGATCAGGGCACTGAAGCTTTCTTT.

This clone was detected once. V usage is TRBV18 and J usage is TRBJ1-2; D perhaps matches TRBD1 (5 bases). Germline CDR1 KGHSH, CDR2 LQKENI. Trimming took 6 bases from V and 2 from J, leaving 10 bases between them. This CDR3 is built from 13 residues. This chain's CDR3 is CASSQRGNYGYTF. The CDR3 DNA reads TGTGCCAGCTCGCAACGGGGCAACTATGGCTACACCTTC.

This clone was detected a few times. This chain joins TRBV4-2 and TRBJ2-7, with TRBD1 matching over 9 bases. The germline V gene has CDR1 LGHNA and CDR2 YNFKEQ. The CDR3 covers 15 residues. Unmatched junction bases numbered 10, after V lost 0 bases and J lost 10 bases. DNA of the CDR3: TGTGCCAGCAGCCAAGAGGGGGACAGGGCCCCCCGCCAGTACTTC. It translates to CASSQEGDRAPRQYF.

The chain joins TRBV11-1 to TRBJ2-5, with D unclear. Trimming removed 4 bases from V and 5 bases from J, with 14 bases in between. The length of the CDR3 is 14 residues. Germline V gene sequence: CDR1 SGHAT, CDR2 FQDESV (reference sequence). This CDR3 is CASSYHSPRETQYF. CDR3 sequence (DNA): TGTGCCAGCAGCTACCACAGTCCCAGGGAGACCCAGTACTTC.

The chain has TRBV29-1 and TRBJ1-2, with 9 bases matching TRBD1. Trimming at V came to 5 bases and at J to 8 bases, leaving 15 bases not matched to a gene. Germline lookup yields CDR1 SQVTM and CDR2 ANQGSEA. The CDR3 covers 15 residues. As DNA, the CDR3 is TGCAGCGTTACCGGGACAGGGAATCGGATGGAGGGCTACACCTTC. Its translation is CSVTGTGNRMEGYTF. Full variable domain (remainder filled in from reference TRBV29-1 and TRBJ1-2): SAVISQKPSRDICQRGTSLTIQCQVDSQVTMMFWYRQQPGQSLTLIATANQGSEATYESGFVIDKFPISRPNLTFSTLTVSNMSPEDSSIYLCSVTGTGNRMEGYTFGSGTRLTVV.

The V and J genes are TRBV4-1 and TRBJ2-3; D is undetermined. CDR3 length equals 16 residues. The germline CDR1 and CDR2 sequences are MGHRA and YSYEKL. V was cut by 3 bases and J by 4 bases, with 17 bases left in between. DNA for the CDR3: TGCGCCAGCAGCCACCCTAGGTTCTCGCTGGCAGATACGCAGTATTTT. Its protein is CASSHPRFSLADTQYF.

This chain connects TRBV27 to TRBJ2-1, with 9 positions matching TRBD1. Trimming took 2 bases from V and 12 from J; bases not matched to a gene: 8. From germline, CDR1 is MNHEY and CDR2 SMNVEV (reference sequence). This CDR3 contains 14 residues. In nucleotides, the CDR3 is TGTGCCAGCAGTTTAAGGGACAGGGATGATGGGCAGTTCTTC. Its protein is CASSLRDRDDGQFF.

The V call is TRBV4-2, the J call TRBJ2-1; perhaps TRBD2 as D (6 bases). This CDR3 region has 15 residues. V shed 1 base and J shed 5 bases, with 12 bases lying between them. CDR1 LGHNA and CDR2 YNFKEQ come from the germline V gene. The CDR3 nucleotides read TGTGCCAGCAGCCAAGGAGTAGCGGCTAACAATGAGCAGTTCTTC. It is translated as CASSQGVAANNEQFF.

The rearrangement uses TRBV5-4 and TRBJ2-3; 7 nucleotides agree with TRBD1. The CDR3 has 14 residues. The germline V gene encodes CDR1 SGHNT and CDR2 YYREEE (reference sequence). Trimming at V came to 4 bases and at J to 6 bases, leaving 8 bases not matched to a gene. In nucleotides, the CDR3 is TGTGCCAGCAGCAGACAGGGTCCGGGGGATACGCAGTATTTT. It specifies CASSRQGPGDTQYF.

This clone was observed a single time. The chain recombines TRBV5-1 with TRBJ1-2, with D maybe TRBD1 (5 bases). The CDR3 sequence is 14 residues long. V gave up 0 bases and J gave up 8 bases, with 14 bases separating them. CDR1 and CDR2 from the germline V gene are SGHRS and YFSETQ. The chain's CDR3 is CASSLVGTGLGYTF. The CDR3 DNA is TGCGCCAGCAGCTTGGTTGGGACCGGGCTCGGCTACACCTTC.

The chain couples TRBV21-1 to TRBJ1-5; the table's D gene call, TRBD1, was not cross checked with the DNA. TRBV21-1 has pseudogene status. This CDR3 is 20 amino acids long. CDR3 coding DNA: TGTGCCAGCAGCCTCAGGACAGGCCCCTCGGGGGAGATGAACAATCAGCCCCAGCATTTT. As protein: CASSLRTGPSGEMNNQPQHF.

V is TRBV29-1 and J is TRBJ2-1, with 12 bases fitting TRBD1. The V segment lost 7 bases and the J segment 0 bases; nucleotides outside the gene matches: 7. The CDR3 runs 16 residues. Per the germline V gene, CDR1 is SQVTM and CDR2 is ANQGSEA. The CDR3 nucleotides are TGCAGCGCGGGACAGGGGGCCCGGAGCTCCTACAATGAGCAGTTCTTC. Encoded protein: CSAGQGARSSYNEQFF.

This clone was counted a few times. This chain joins TRBV5-1 and TRBJ2-7, with 7 nucleotides matching TRBD1. This CDR3 region has 15 residues. V shed 0 bases, J shed 6 bases, and the junction held 9 bases outside the gene matches. Germline CDR1 reads SGHRS; CDR2 reads YFSETQ. For the CDR3, the DNA is TGCGCCAGCAGCTTGGCTACAGGGGACAGAGGCGAGCAGTACTTC. Its translation is CASSLATGDRGEQYF.

The count of this clone is one. The rearrangement uses TRBV2 and TRBJ2-1, with 7 nucleotides matching TRBD2. This CDR3 region has 14 residues. Germline V gene lookup returns CDR1 SNHLY and CDR2 FYNNEI. With 7 bases clipped from V and 0 bases from J, the junction kept 3 bases outside the gene matches. The CDR3 reads CASNGGSSYNEQFF. CDR3 nucleotide sequence: TGTGCCAGCAACGGCGGGAGCTCCTACAATGAGCAGTTCTTC.

The rearrangement links TRBV2 to TRBJ2-4; perhaps TRBD1 as D (6 bases). The CDR3 contains 14 residues. The germline V gene encodes CDR1 SNHLY and CDR2 FYNNEI. Deletions cut 10 bases from V and 3 bases from J, with 16 bases between. In DNA, the CDR3 is TGTGCCAACCTTGGACAGCCGGGCAAAAACATTCAGTACTTC. Its protein is CANLGQPGKNIQYF.

This chain joins TRBV9 and TRBJ2-3, with D possibly being TRBD2 (5 bases). The CDR3 runs to 15 residues. V was clipped by 6 bases and J by 4 bases, with 18 bases between them. CDR1 is SGDLS, CDR2 YYNGEE, per germline. CDR3 in amino acids: CASNLGDSWADTQYF. The DNA of the CDR3 is TGTGCCAGCAACTTGGGAGATAGCTGGGCAGATACGCAGTATTTT.

The rearrangement links TRBV12-1 to TRBJ1-3; the DNA was not used to check the table's D call, TRBD1. TRBV12-1 is a known pseudogene. The CDR3 length is 13 residues. The CDR3 sequence: CASSSQARNTIYF. The CDR3 coding sequence is TGTGCCAGCAGCTCTCAGGCCAGAAACACCATATATTTT.